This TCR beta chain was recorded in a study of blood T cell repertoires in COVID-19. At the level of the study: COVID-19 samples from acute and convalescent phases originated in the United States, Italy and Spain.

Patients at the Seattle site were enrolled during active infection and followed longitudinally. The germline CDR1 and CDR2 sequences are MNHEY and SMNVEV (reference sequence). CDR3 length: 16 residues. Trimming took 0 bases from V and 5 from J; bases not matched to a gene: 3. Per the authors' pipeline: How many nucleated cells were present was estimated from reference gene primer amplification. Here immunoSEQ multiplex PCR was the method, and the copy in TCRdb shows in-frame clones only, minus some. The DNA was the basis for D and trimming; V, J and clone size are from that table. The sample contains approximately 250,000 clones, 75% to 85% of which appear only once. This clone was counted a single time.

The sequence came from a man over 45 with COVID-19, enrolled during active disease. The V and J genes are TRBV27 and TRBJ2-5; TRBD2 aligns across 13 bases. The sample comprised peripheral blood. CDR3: CASSLSKTSGGETQYF. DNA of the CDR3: TGTGCCAGCAGTTTATCGAAGACTAGCGGGGGGGAGACCCAGTACTTC.